This T cell receptor beta chain was captured by sequencing in a study of cytomegalovirus exposure and HLA in healthy donors. The study ran its PCR with 60 Vbeta and 13 Jbeta primers. Sequencing was performed with immunoSEQ multiplex PCR; in TCRdb, only in-frame clones are kept and a portion is missing. The table has 90,000 to 110,000 clones, about an eighth seen once. Germline lookup yields CDR1 SEHNR and CDR2 FQNEAQ (reference sequence). The V segment lost 6 bases and the J segment 3 bases; nucleotides outside the gene matches: 20. The length of the CDR3 is 19 residues. This TCR came from a man aged 35 to 55 in good health and CMV-seropositive. The rearrangement uses TRBV7-9 and TRBJ2-7; 10 bases map to TRBD2. Sequenced material: PBMCs. As DNA, the CDR3 is TGTGCCAGCAGTTCCAGTAGGGGGGTTAGCGGGAGGAATAGCTACGAGCAGTACTTC. It codes for CASSSSRGVSGRNSYEQYF.